This TCR beta chain was sequenced for a study of beta chain features in type 1 diabetes. Expressed TCRB transcripts got sequenced, as all isolated RNA was reverse transcribed. Assay: immunoSEQ multiplex PCR; the TCRdb copy retains only in-frame clones and omits some. The repertoire holds 630,000 or so clones, with about an eighth as singletons. The study's findings and limits: A moderate, significant TCRB CDR3 shortening appeared in type 1 diabetes across four CD4+ subsets.

Trimming stripped 3 bases from V and 0 bases from J, with 16 bases between. Germline V lookup: CDR1 KGHSH, CDR2 LQKENI. The CDR3 is made up of 17 amino acids. Concerning this clone itself: Antigen: not known.

The clonotype comes from a man aged 18 to 29 with type 1 diabetes. Source material: naive CD4+ T cells from blood. The chain has TRBV18 and TRBJ2-3, with D maybe TRBD2 (6 bases). CDR3 loop: CASSPDLLGTSTDTQYF. In DNA form, the CDR3 reads TGTGCCAGCTCACCCGACCTCCTCGGGACTAGCACAGATACGCAGTATTTT.